The T cell receptor beta chain described here comes from a study of T-cell memory formation after mild COVID-19. Study context: Largely donor-specific TCR clusters were found. Study-wide points: Within pre-infection memory, some responding clones were found, suggesting cross-reactive memory joined. CD4+ contracting clones were mainly CM and EM; CD8+ ones, EMRA.

5'RACE primed from the constant segment yielded TCR alpha and TCR beta cDNA libraries bearing sample barcodes and UMIs. TCRdb re-analysed the 5' RACE reads in MiXCR, keeping a single row per CDR3 protein. This table holds a few hundred thousand distinct CDR3 sequences, 25% to 30% found once. This clonotype was detected a few times. Its matching antigen is unknown. The specimen sequenced was PBMCs or a T cell subset sorted from them (not recorded which). This sequence was found in an adult woman who had mild COVID-19 (a few samples of this study predate the infection). Cell type and time point are not known.

The CDR3 sequence: CASSPGGGYEQFF. The CDR3 coding sequence is TGTGCCAGCAGCCCAGGGGGGGGTTATGAGCAGTTCTTC. The rearrangement uses TRBV7-2 and TRBJ2-1; either TRBD1 or TRBD2 may supply D (7 bases each). The V end lost 5 bases, the J end lost 8 bases, and 13 bases lay between the germline ends. Germline assignment: CDR1 SGHTA and CDR2 FQGNSA. The CDR3 sequence is 13 residues long. Drawing the rest from reference TRBV7-2 and TRBJ2-1, the complete variable domain is GAGVSQSPSNKVTEKGKDVELRCDPISGHTALYWYRQSLGQGLEFLIYFQGNSAPDKSGLPSDRFSAERTGGSVSTLTIQRTQQEDSAVYLCASSPGGGYEQFFGPGTRLTVL.